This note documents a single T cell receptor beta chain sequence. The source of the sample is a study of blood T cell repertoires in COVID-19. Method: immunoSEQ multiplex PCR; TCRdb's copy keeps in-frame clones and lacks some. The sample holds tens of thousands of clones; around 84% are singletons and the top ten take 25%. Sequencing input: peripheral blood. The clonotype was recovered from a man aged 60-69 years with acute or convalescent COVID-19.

CDR3 bases: TGTGCCAGCACCATAGTCAGGGGGCCGGGTCAGCCCCAGCATTTT. Protein sequence: CASTIVRGPGQPQHF. The V and J genes are TRBV28 and TRBJ1-5; 8 nucleotides agree with TRBD1. Germline values: CDR1 MDHEN, CDR2 SYDVKM. CDR3 length: 15 amino acids. V lost 7 bases to trimming and J lost 6 bases; unmatched junction nucleotides: 11.